This T cell receptor beta chain was sequenced for a study of regulatory T cells in long-lasting Graves disease. Study summary: The definition of persistent Graves' disease was over 5 years of antithyroid drugs with positive TSH receptor antibodies. Overall study results and limits: There were preferences for TRBV28, TRBJ1-2 and TRBJ2-5 in persistent disease. New patients shared 950 to 1,000 public clonotypes, fewer than the 2,500 to 3,500 shared by persistent patients.

Time point: persistent/refractory GD, antithyroid drugs over 5 years with positive TRAb. From RNA extracted from PBMCs, the TCR library was made. Graves' disease diagnosis followed American Thyroid Association guidelines. Germline V gives CDR1 MNHEY, CDR2 SVGEGT. Trimming shortened V by 7 bases and J by 4 bases, and 16 bases separated the two germline ends. The CDR3 runs to 14 residues. Sequencing libraries for TCR beta were prepared with iRepertoire HTBI primers and Arm-PCR of CDR3 regions. TCRdb ran MiXCR on the multiplex PCR reads and lists one entry per CDR3 protein. Of around 340,000 distinct CDR3 sequences listed, 20% are singletons. This clonotype was counted ten times or more. Its specificity is not known.

The V and J genes are TRBV6-2 or TRBV6-3 and TRBJ2-5; the D gene is possibly TRBD2 (6 bases). Sample: peripheral blood mononuclear cells (PBMCs), taken when the disease was refractory, from a patient treated with antithyroid drugs. This receptor was taken from a female donor with Graves disease. CDR3 sequence: CASKPEGPRETQYF. The DNA of the CDR3 is TGTGCCAGCAAACCGGAGGGCCCTAGAGAGACCCAGTACTTC.